One and the same sample provided the 5 T cell receptor beta chains below, sequenced in a study of cytomegalovirus exposure and HLA in healthy donors. PCR used 60 Vbeta primers and 13 Jbeta primers. Libraries were prepared by immunoSEQ multiplex PCR; TCRdb keeps only in-frame clonotypes and omits some of them. This table holds just over 150,000 clones. The sample taken for sequencing was PBMCs. These receptors all stem from a young man in good health and CMV-seronegative.

V gene TRBV9 combines with J gene TRBJ2-1; 8 bases map to TRBD2. This CDR3 is built from 15 residues. Looked up from germline, CDR1 is SGDLS and CDR2 is YYNGEE. V dropped 3 bases and J dropped 8; count of bases not matched to a gene: 10. The CDR3 spells CASSGSGTSNDEQFF. In DNA form, the CDR3 reads TGTGCCAGCAGCGGTTCCGGGACTAGTAATGATGAGCAGTTCTTC.

This chain uses TRBV7-9 with TRBJ2-7; no clear D. The V end was cut by 1 base, the J end by 2 bases, with 15 bases between. The germline V gene encodes CDR1 SEHNR and CDR2 FQNEAQ (reference sequence). The CDR3 runs to 16 residues. The CDR3 loop is CASSLGVGDIAYEQYF. CDR3 in DNA: TGTGCCAGCAGCTTAGGGGTAGGCGACATCGCCTACGAGCAGTACTTC.

V is TRBV7-2 and J is TRBJ2-3; D uncertain. The germline V gene encodes CDR1 SGHTA and CDR2 FQGNSA. V was cut by 1 base and J by 10 bases, with 9 bases left in between. The CDR3 spans 12 residues. The CDR3 loop is CASSLGAPAQYF. The CDR3 DNA reads TGTGCCAGCAGCTTAGGGGCCCCGGCGCAGTATTTT.

The V and J genes are TRBV5-4 and TRBJ1-3; tentative D call: TRBD1 (5 bases). CDR3 length: 12 residues. Germline V lookup: CDR1 SGHNT, CDR2 YYREEE (reference sequence). V lost 0 bases, J lost 11 bases, and 9 bases lay in between. The CDR3 protein is CASSLEGRAIYF. The CDR3 region has the DNA TGTGCCAGCAGCTTGGAAGGCAGGGCCATATATTTT.

The chain links TRBV15 to TRBJ1-1; 9 nucleotides align to TRBD1. This CDR3 comprises 15 residues. Germline CDR1 LNHNV, CDR2 YYDKDF (reference sequence). J lost 11 bases, V lost 8 bases, and 18 bases had no gene match. Here the CDR3 DNA reads TGTGCCACCGGTTACCCGGGACAGGGTCGTGGGGGCGCTTTCTTT. This gives the protein CATGYPGQGRGGAFF.